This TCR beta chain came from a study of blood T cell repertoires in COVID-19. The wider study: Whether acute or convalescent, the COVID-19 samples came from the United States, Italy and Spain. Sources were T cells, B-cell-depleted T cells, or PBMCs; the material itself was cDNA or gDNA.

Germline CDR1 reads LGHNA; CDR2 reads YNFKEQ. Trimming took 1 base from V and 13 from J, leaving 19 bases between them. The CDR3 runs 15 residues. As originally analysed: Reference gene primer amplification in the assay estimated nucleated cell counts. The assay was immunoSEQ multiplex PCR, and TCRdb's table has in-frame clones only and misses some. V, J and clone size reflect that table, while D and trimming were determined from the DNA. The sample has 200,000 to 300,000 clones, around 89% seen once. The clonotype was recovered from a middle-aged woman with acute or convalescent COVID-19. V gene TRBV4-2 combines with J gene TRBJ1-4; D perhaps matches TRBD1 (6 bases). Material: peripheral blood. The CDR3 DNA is TGTGCCAGCAGCCAAGTCGACAGGACCAGTCAAGGACTGTTTTTT. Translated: CASSQVDRTSQGLFF.